Listed here are 7 T cell receptor beta chains from one sample, sequenced in a study of identical twins. One entry per CDR3 protein results from TCRdb running MiXCR on the 5' RACE reads. The sample consists of more than 250,000 distinct CDR3 sequences, less than 9% of them appearing once. This sample was shared with a second study, whose subject was yellow fever vaccine responses in identical twins.

Sequencing input: memory (CD45RO+) T cells sorted from blood. The origin of the receptors is a young woman in good health.

The chain couples TRBV6-1 to TRBJ1-3; maybe TRBD1 (5 bases). The CDR3 loop spans 17 amino acids. Between the trimmed V and J ends, which lost 7 bases and 1 base, there was a span of 20 bases. CDR1 and CDR2 from the germline V gene are MNHNS and SASEGT. CDR3 DNA: TGTGCCAGCACCGGGACTGATCACATCGGGTCTGGAAACACCATATATTTT. Residues: CASTGTDHIGSGNTIYF.

This clonotype turned up a few times. The chain uses TRBV4-2 and TRBJ2-2; D ambiguous. The germline V gene encodes CDR1 LGHNA and CDR2 YNFKEQ. The CDR3 spans 16 residues. V was pared by 0 bases and J by 6 bases, with 14 bases between. This chain's CDR3 is CASSQDQRVDAGELFF. CDR3 nucleotide sequence: TGTGCCAGCAGCCAAGATCAACGGGTGGATGCCGGGGAGCTGTTTTTT.

Many counts were recorded for this clonotype. The chain joins TRBV20-1 to TRBJ2-7; maybe TRBD2 (6 bases). The V gene's germline CDR1 is DFQATT and CDR2 SNEGSKA (reference sequence). V was shortened by 0 bases and J by 7 bases, with 16 bases between the two germline ends. The CDR3 length is 14 residues. The CDR3 spells CSARDGGEAGEQYF. The CDR3, as DNA: TGCAGTGCTAGAGATGGCGGGGAGGCAGGGGAGCAGTACTTC.

The V and J genes are TRBV5-1 and TRBJ2-1; tentative D call: TRBD1 (6 bases). The V and J ends lost 5 bases and 4 bases respectively, with 10 bases between them. In germline, CDR1 is SGHRS, CDR2 YFSETQ. The CDR3 has 13 residues. CDR3 DNA sequence: TGCGCCAGCAGACCAACAGGGTACAATGAGCAGTTCTTC. Its protein product is CASRPTGYNEQFF.

V gene TRBV4-1 combines with J gene TRBJ2-3; a possible D gene is TRBD2 (5 bases). This CDR3 has 17 amino acids. The V end was cut by 4 bases, the J end by 1 base, with 18 bases between. Germline V CDR1 and CDR2: MGHRA, YSYEKL. Written as DNA, the CDR3 is TGCGCCAGCAGCCGAGTACTAGGGATAGATGGCACAGATACGCAGTATTTT. Translating it yields CASSRVLGIDGTDTQYF.

The chain carries TRBV5-1 and TRBJ2-3; 8 positions agree with TRBD2. Trimming at V came to 4 bases and at J to 3 bases, leaving 7 bases not matched to a gene. Germline V lookup: CDR1 SGHRS, CDR2 YFSETQ. The CDR3 has 15 amino acids. CDR3 sequence (DNA): TGCGCCAGCAGCCAGACTGAGCGGGAGACAGATACGCAGTATTTT. Translation gives CASSQTERETDTQYF.

This clonotype was seen only once. This chain links TRBV29-1 with TRBJ2-1; 8 bases map to TRBD2. CDR1 and CDR2 from the germline V gene are SQVTM and ANQGSEA. This CDR3 is built from 15 residues. The junction had 11 bases not matched to a gene; V was cut back by 6 bases and J by 4 bases. In DNA form, the CDR3 reads TGCAGCGTCTCTGGGGGGGCTAGCGGGTACAATGAGCAGTTCTTC. Protein: CSVSGGASGYNEQFF.